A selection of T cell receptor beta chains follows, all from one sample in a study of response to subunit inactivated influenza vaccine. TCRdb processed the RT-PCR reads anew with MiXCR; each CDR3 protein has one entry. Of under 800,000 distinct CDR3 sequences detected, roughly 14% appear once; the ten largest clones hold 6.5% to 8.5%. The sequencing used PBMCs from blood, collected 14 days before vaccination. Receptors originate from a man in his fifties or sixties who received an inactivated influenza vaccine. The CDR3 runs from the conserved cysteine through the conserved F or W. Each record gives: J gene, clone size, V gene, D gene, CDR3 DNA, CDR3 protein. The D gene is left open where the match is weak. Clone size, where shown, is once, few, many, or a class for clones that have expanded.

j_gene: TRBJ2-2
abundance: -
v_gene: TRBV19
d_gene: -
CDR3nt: TGTGCCAGTAGTACCAGGGGTCCCCCCACCGGGGAGCTGTTTTTT
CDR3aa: CASSTRGPPTGELFF

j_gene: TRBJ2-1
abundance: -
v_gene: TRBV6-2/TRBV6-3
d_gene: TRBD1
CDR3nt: TGTGCCACCCGACAGGGGGAATCCTACAATGAGCAGTTCTTC
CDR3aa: CATRQGESYNEQFF

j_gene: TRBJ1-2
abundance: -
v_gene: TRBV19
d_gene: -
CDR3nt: TGTGCCAGGGGAGTTGGGAATGGCTACACCTTC
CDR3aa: CARGVGNGYTF

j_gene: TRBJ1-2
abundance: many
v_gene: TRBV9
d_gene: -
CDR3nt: TGTGCCAGCAGCCCGGGGGGGAGATCCGGCTACACCTTC
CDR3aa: CASSPGGRSGYTF

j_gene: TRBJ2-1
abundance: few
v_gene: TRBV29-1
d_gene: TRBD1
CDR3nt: TGCAGCGTAACAAAAACAGGGGGCTTGTACAATGAGCAGTTCTTC
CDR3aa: CSVTKTGGLYNEQFF

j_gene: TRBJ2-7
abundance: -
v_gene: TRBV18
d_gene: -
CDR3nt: TGTGCCAGCTCACCACTCCCAGGCAGCTCCTACGAGCAGTACTTC
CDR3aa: CASSPLPGSSYEQYF

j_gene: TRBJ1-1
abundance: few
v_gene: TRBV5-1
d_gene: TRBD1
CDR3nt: TGCGCCAGCAGCTGGACAGGGGCCTCTGAAGCTTTCTTT
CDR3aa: CASSWTGASEAFF

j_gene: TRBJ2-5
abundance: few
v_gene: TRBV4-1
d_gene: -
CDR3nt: TGCGCCAGCAGCCAAGAAGCGGGTCTAACACAGACCCAGTACTTC
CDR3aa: CASSQEAGLTQTQYF

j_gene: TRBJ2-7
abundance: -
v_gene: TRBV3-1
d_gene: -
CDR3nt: TGTGCCAGCAGCCAAGATTATGGCGGCTACGAGCAGTACTTC
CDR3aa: CASSQDYGGYEQYF

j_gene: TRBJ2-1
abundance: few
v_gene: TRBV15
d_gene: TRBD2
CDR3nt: TGTGCCACCAGCATCCCCTTCGTCGACGGACTAGCGGGGGGACAGTTCTTC
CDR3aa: CATSIPFVDGLAGGQFF

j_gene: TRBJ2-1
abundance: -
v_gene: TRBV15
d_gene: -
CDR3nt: TGTGCCACCAGCAGGGAACAGGGTTTGCGCTCCTACAATGAGCAGTTCTTC
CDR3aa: CATSREQGLRSYNEQFF

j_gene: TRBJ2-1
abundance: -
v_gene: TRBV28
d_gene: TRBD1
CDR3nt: TGTGCCAGCAGTTCCCCAAACAGGGGTGAGCAGTTCTTC
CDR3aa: CASSSPNRGEQFF

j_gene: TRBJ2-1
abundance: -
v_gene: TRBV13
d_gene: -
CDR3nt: TGTGCCAGCAGCTACAATCCGGGACCCGGACGGGGGTTGGGTGAGACCTACAATGAGCAGTTCTTC
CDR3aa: CASSYNPGPGRGLGETYNEQFF

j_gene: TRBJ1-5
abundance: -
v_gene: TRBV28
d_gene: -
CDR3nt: TGTGCCAGCAGCGTCAATTGGAATCAGCCCCAGCATTTT
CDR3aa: CASSVNWNQPQHF

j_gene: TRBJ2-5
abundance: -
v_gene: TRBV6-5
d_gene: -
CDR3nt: TGTGCCAGCAGTTACGGGGTTGGCGAGACCCAGTACTTC
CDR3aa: CASSYGVGETQYF

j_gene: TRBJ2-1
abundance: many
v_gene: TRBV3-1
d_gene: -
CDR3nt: TGTGCCAGCAGCCAGGGGAGCCATGAGCAGTTCTTC
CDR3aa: CASSQGSHEQFF

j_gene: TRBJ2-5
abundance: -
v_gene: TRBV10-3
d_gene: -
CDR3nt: TGTGCCATCAGCAGGGGGGTCCAGGAGACCCAGTACTTC
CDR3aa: CAISRGVQETQYF

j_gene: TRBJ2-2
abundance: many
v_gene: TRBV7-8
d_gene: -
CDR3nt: TGTGCCAGCAGCTTTCCCACCGGGGAGCTGTTTTTT
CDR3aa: CASSFPTGELFF

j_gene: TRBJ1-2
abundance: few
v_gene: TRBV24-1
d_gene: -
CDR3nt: TGTGCCACCAGTGATTTAACAGGGAACTATGGCTACACCTTC
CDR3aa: CATSDLTGNYGYTF

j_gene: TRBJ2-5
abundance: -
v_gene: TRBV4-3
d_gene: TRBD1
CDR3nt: TGCGCCAGCAGCCAAGATGGGACAGGGGTCGCCCAAGAGACCCAGTACTTC
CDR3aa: CASSQDGTGVAQETQYF

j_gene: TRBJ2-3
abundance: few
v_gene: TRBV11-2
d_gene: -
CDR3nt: TGTGCCAGCAGCTTAGACCCCGGTACGCAGTATTTT
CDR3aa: CASSLDPGTQYF

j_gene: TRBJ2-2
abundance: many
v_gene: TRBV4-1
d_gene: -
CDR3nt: TGCGCCAGCAGCCAAGAAGCAGGGACCGGGGAGCTGTTTTTT
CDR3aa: CASSQEAGTGELFF

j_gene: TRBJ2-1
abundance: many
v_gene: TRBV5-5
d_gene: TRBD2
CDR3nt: TGTGCCAGCAGCAACCCCGGACTAGCGGGGAATGAGCAGTTCTTC
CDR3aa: CASSNPGLAGNEQFF

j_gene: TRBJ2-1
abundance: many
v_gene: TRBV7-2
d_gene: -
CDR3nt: TGTGCCAGCAGGGATAGCTCCTACAATGAGCAGTTCTTC
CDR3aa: CASRDSSYNEQFF

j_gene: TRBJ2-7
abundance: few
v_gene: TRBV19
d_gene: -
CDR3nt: TGTGCCAGTAAACCGGGACCGCTCAGCTACGAGCAGTACTTC
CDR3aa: CASKPGPLSYEQYF

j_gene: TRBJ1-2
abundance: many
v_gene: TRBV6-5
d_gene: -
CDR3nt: TGTGCCAGCAGTTACTCGAACCTGGTTGGCTACACCTTC
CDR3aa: CASSYSNLVGYTF

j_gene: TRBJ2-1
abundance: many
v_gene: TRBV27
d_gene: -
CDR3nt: TGTGCCAGCAGTTGGGTCGGCGGGACAACTTACAATGAGCAGTTCTTC
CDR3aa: CASSWVGGTTYNEQFF

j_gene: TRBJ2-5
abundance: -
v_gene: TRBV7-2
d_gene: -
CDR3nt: TGTGCCAGCAGCCCCACGCATGGGTGGACCCAGTACTTC
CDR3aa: CASSPTHGWTQYF

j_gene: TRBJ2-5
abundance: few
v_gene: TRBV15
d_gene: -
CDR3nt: TGTGCCACCAGCACAGGGTGGGAGACCCAGTACTTC
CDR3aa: CATSTGWETQYF

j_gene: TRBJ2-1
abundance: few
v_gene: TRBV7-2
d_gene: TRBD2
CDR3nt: TGTGCCAGCAGCTTTGGACTAGCGGGAGGGGGAAATGAGCAGTTCTTC
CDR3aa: CASSFGLAGGGNEQFF

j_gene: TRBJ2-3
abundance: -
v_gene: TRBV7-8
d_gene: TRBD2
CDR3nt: TGTGCCAGCAGCTCCGTAGCGGGAGGGCACACAGATACGCAGTATTTT
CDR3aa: CASSSVAGGHTDTQYF

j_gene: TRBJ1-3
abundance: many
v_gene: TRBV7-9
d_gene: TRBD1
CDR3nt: TGTGCCAGCAGCTTGCGGGACAGCCCAGCTGGAAACACCATATATTTT
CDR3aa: CASSLRDSPAGNTIYF

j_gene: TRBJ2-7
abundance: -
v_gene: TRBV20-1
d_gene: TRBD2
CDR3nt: TGCAGTGCTAGAAATACGGCTAGCGGATCCTACGAGCAGTACTTC
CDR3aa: CSARNTASGSYEQYF

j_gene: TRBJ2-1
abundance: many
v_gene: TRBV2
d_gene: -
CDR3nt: TGTGCCAGCACCTCACAGGGCGCCCCGGGGAATGAGCAGTTCTTC
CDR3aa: CASTSQGAPGNEQFF

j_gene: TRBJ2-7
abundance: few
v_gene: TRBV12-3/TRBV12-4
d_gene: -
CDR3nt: TGTGCCAGCAGTTTGAGACCCAGCTCCTACGAGCAGTACTTC
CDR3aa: CASSLRPSSYEQYF

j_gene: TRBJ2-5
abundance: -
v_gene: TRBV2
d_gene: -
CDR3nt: TGTGCCAGCAGTCATCGACAGCAAGAGACCCAGTACTTC
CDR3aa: CASSHRQQETQYF

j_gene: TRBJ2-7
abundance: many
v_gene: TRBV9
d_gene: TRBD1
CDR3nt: TGTGCCAGCAGCGTAGCATCAGGGGGCGGATACGAGCAGTACTTC
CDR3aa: CASSVASGGGYEQYF

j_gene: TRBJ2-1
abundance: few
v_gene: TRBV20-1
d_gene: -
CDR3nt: TGCAGTGCTCCTCCCACTCAGGGGCTCTCCTACAATGAGCAGTTCTTC
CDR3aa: CSAPPTQGLSYNEQFF

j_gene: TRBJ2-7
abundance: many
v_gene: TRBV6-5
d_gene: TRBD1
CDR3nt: TGTGCCAGCAGTCGACAGGGTGACGAGCAGTACTTC
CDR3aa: CASSRQGDEQYF